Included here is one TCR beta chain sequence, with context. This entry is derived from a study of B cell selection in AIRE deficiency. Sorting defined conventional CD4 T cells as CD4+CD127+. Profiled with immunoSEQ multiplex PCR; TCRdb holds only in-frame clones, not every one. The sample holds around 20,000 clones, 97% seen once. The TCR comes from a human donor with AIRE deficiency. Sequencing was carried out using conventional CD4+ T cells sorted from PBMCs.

The CDR3 coding sequence is TGTGCCTGGAGCCCGGGACGGCTAAGCTTGGGGACTAATTCACCCCTCCACTTT. Translated, it gives CAWSPGRLSLGTNSPLHF. The J gene is TRBJ1-6, the V gene TRBV30, with D possibly matching TRBD1 (5 bases). The V end was cut by 3 bases, the J end by 6 bases, with 24 bases between. Germline-derived CDR1 and CDR2 are GTSNPN and SVGIG (reference sequence). The CDR3 spans 18 residues.